A single TCR beta chain is shown here with its context. Its antigen remains unidentified. The data stem from a study of neoadjuvant nivolumab and ipilimumab in lung cancer. Overall study findings and caveats: TCR clonality did not significantly correlate with pathologic tumor regression.

Clones were sequenced by immunoSEQ multiplex PCR, and TCRdb holds only the in-frame ones, with some missing. The data hold tens of thousands of clones, with around nine tenths observed a single time. The CDR3 has 19 residues. V lost 4 bases and J lost 3; bases outside the gene matches: 13. Germline-derived CDR1 and CDR2 are MNHNS and SASEGT. The material sequenced was blood, taken before neoadjuvant nivolumab, alone or with ipilimumab. The chain couples TRBV6-1 to TRBJ2-2; 11 bases map to TRBD2. The sequence came from an adult with non-small cell lung cancer. Some clones in this sample may be carry-over from other donors' samples. The CDR3 DNA reads as TGTGCCAGCAGTGGGCTAGCGGGAGGCCCCCGGCAGTACACCGGGGAGCTGTTTTTT. Amino acid sequence: CASSGLAGGPRQYTGELFF.